One and the same sample provided the 4 T cell receptor beta chains below, sequenced in a study of response to subunit inactivated influenza vaccine. TCRdb reanalysed the RT-PCR reads using MiXCR and keeps one entry per CDR3 protein. The data hold hundreds of thousands of distinct CDR3 sequences, with around 16% observed a single time. Source: PBMCs from blood, taken 12 days after vaccination. The source of these receptors is a man aged 50-60 years who received an inactivated influenza vaccine.

This clonotype was seen a handful of times. The genes are TRBV7-2 and TRBJ1-1, with TRBD1 as a possible D gene (6 bases). The V gene's germline CDR1 is SGHTA and CDR2 FQGNSA. There are 14 residues in the CDR3. With 3 bases removed from V and 4 bases from J, the gap between germline ends came to 12 bases. Written as DNA, the CDR3 is TGTGCCAGCAGCTTCAGAACAGGGATCACTGAAGCTTTCTTT. Translation: CASSFRTGITEAFF.

Ten or more counts support this clonotype. This chain connects TRBV12-3 or TRBV12-4 to TRBJ1-2; TRBD1 might be the D (5 bases). The V end was cut by 6 bases, the J end by 4 bases, with 12 bases between. The CDR3 covers 13 residues. This CDR3 reads CASRGQVAYGYTF. CDR3 nucleotides: TGTGCCAGCAGGGGGCAAGTTGCCTATGGCTACACCTTC.

In this sample, this clonotype turned up many times. The chain couples TRBV12-3 or TRBV12-4 to TRBJ2-1; D ambiguous. This CDR3 is built from 14 residues. Trimming removed 5 bases from V and 0 bases from J, with 8 bases in between. The CDR3 loop is CASSPQYSYNEQFF. CDR3 DNA sequence: TGTGCCAGCAGTCCTCAGTACTCCTACAATGAGCAGTTCTTC.

The V gene is TRBV4-1, the J gene TRBJ2-3, with D hard to call. The germline V gene encodes CDR1 MGHRA and CDR2 YSYEKL. Trimming shortened V by 1 base and J by 3 bases, and 8 bases separated the two germline ends. This CDR3 spans 14 amino acids. The CDR3: CASSQVRQTDTQYF. The CDR3 bases are TGCGCCAGCAGCCAAGTAAGGCAGACAGATACGCAGTATTTT.